This is a list of T cell receptor beta chains from one sample in a study of cytomegalovirus exposure and HLA in healthy donors. Sequencing used immunoSEQ multiplex PCR; TCRdb keeps in-frame clones, though not all of them. The sample records under 250,000 clones, approximately 87% being singletons. Sequenced sample: PBMCs. All receptors derive from a man between 18 and 35 years old in good health and CMV-seronegative. The CDR3 runs from the conserved cysteine through the conserved F or W. Each record gives: clone size, D gene, J gene, V gene, CDR3 DNA, CDR3 protein. The D gene is left open where the match is weak. Size values are once, few and many counts, or a class for expanded clones, and some rows have none.

- | TRBD1 | TRBJ2-1 | TRBV7-3 | TGTGCCAGCAGCCCAGACAGGGGTGTCTACAATGAGCAGTTCTTC | CASSPDRGVYNEQFF
- | - | TRBJ2-2 | TRBV6-5 | TGTGCCAGCAGTTACTTTCAAAACACCGGGGAGCTGTTTTTT | CASSYFQNTGELFF
- | TRBD1 | TRBJ2-1 | TRBV27 | TGTGCCAGCAGTTTAGGGACAGGGGGCTGGAATGAGCAGTTCTTC | CASSLGTGGWNEQFF
- | TRBD2 | TRBJ2-5 | TRBV19 | TGTGCCAGTAGTTCTCGACTAGCGGGGGTAGAGACCCAGTACTTC | CASSSRLAGVETQYF
once | TRBD2 | TRBJ2-7 | TRBV4-3 | TGCGCCAGCAGCCAAGTGGGGGGAGGGTACGAGCAGTACTTC | CASSQVGGGYEQYF
- | TRBD2 | TRBJ2-1 | TRBV11-2 | TGTGCCAGCAGCTTGTCAGCGGGAGGGCCATCAGGTGAGCAGTTCTTC | CASSLSAGGPSGEQFF
- | - | TRBJ2-4 | TRBV2 | TGTGCGCTCGAGGGAGCCAAAAACATTCAGTACTTC | CALEGAKNIQYF
- | - | TRBJ2-2 | TRBV5-4 | TGTGCCAGCAGCTTGGGACAGCCCACCGGGGAGCTGTTTTTT | CASSLGQPTGELFF
- | TRBD1 | TRBJ2-7 | TRBV5-1 | TGCGCCAGCAGTTTTGACAGGGCCTCCTACGAGCAGTACTTC | CASSFDRASYEQYF
- | - | TRBJ2-3 | TRBV5-4 | TGTGCCAGCAGCTTGAAAAGGGGCCCGACCGTGGACACGCAGTATTTT | CASSLKRGPTVDTQYF
- | TRBD2 | TRBJ2-1 | TRBV6-4 | TGTGCCAGCAGCCGCACCCCGGGACTAGCCAGGCATGAGCAGTTCTTC | CASSRTPGLARHEQFF
- | - | TRBJ2-1 | TRBV9 | TGTGCCAGCAGCGTAGACTCCCTCGGGAATGAGCAGTTCTTC | CASSVDSLGNEQFF
- | - | TRBJ1-1 | TRBV29-1 | TGCAGCGTCGGGGACACCGAAGCTTTCTTT | CSVGDTEAFF
- | TRBD1 | TRBJ1-4 | TRBV27 | TGTGCCAGCAGTGCGTTAAGGGGGCAGGGAACTAATGAAAAACTGTTTTTT | CASSALRGQGTNEKLFF
- | - | TRBJ1-4 | TRBV7-8 | TGTGCCAGCAGCTTGGGGGAGGCTGAAAAACTGTTTTTT | CASSLGEAEKLFF
few | - | TRBJ1-1 | TRBV6-1 | TGTGCCAGCATAGGAGTTACAGGGCACGCTTTCTTT | CASIGVTGHAFF
- | - | TRBJ1-1 | TRBV19 | TGTGCCAGTAGTGCCCCGGGACTGGGCCCCAAGGTGAACACTGAAGCTTTCTTT | CASSAPGLGPKVNTEAFF
- | TRBD1 | TRBJ2-1 | TRBV7-2 | TGTGCCAGCAGCCCTGGGACAGCCGGTCGGTTCTTC | CASSPGTAGRFF
- | - | TRBJ2-3 | TRBV4-1 | TGCGCCAGCAGCCAGTTACAGGGTTACACAGATACGCAGTATTTT | CASSQLQGYTDTQYF
- | - | TRBJ1-6 | TRBV5-1 | TGCGCCAGCAGCTTGGTCGGGGTGTATGGTAATTCACCCCTCCACTTT | CASSLVGVYGNSPLHF
- | - | TRBJ2-7 | TRBV9 | TGTGCCAGCAGCGTAGGGGCAGGTTACGAGCAGTACTTC | CASSVGAGYEQYF
- | TRBD2 | TRBJ2-3 | TRBV6-6 | TGTGCCAGCACCATAGGACTAGCGGACACAGATACGCAGTATTTT | CASTIGLADTDTQYF
- | - | TRBJ2-7 | TRBV27 | TGTGCCAGCAGTCCCTCAGGCAGAGCCTACGAGCAGTACTTC | CASSPSGRAYEQYF
- | - | TRBJ1-2 | TRBV6-1 | TGTGCCAGCAGTGAAGAGCGCCGGGGGGGGACCTATGGCTACACCTTC | CASSEERRGGTYGYTF
- | - | TRBJ2-6 | TRBV7-9 | TGTGCCAGCAGGGCAGGGAACCCTGGGGCCAACGTCCTGACTTTC | CASRAGNPGANVLTF
- | TRBD1 | TRBJ2-3 | TRBV7-2 | TGTGCCAGCAGCTTGGGACAGGGAGGGGCAGATACGCAGTATTTT | CASSLGQGGADTQYF
- | TRBD2 | TRBJ2-7 | TRBV30 | TGTGCCTGGAGGACTTTAGCCGGGACTAGCGGTCCCTACGAGCAGTACTTC | CAWRTLAGTSGPYEQYF
few | - | TRBJ1-2 | TRBV11-2 | TGTGCCAGCAGCTTGGGAGTTGGCTATGGCTACACCTTC | CASSLGVGYGYTF